These 32 T cell receptor beta chains share one sample of origin, sequenced in a study of T cells in Graves' hyperthyroidism and ophthalmopathy. Amplification yielded TCR beta CDR3 regions, with RNA transcripts as the source. The study used the HTBI primer set for a first-round RT-PCR of the TCR CDR3. TCRdb ran MiXCR on the multiplex PCR reads and lists one entry per CDR3 protein. The data show some 600,000 distinct CDR3 sequences, with under 60% seen just once and 8.2% held by the top ten. Sequenced material: peripheral blood or thyroid tissue (not recorded which). The receptors come from a woman aged 18-35 years with Graves' hyperthyroidism.

The rearrangement uses TRBV12-3 or TRBV12-4 and TRBJ1-2; no firm D call. The V end was cut by 5 bases, the J end by 4 bases, with 11 bases between. The CDR3 extends over 13 amino acids. CDR3 protein: CASSRAATYGYTF. The CDR3 DNA follows: TGTGCCAGCAGTCGGGCGGCAACCTATGGCTACACCTTC.

The V and J genes are TRBV19 and TRBJ1-6, with D unresolved. The CDR3 is made up of 14 amino acids. Trimming cost V 9 bases and J 6 bases, with 15 bases left between them. Germline lookup yields CDR1 LNHDA and CDR2 SQIVND (reference sequence). The CDR3 protein is CASSGRTGNSPLHF. The CDR3 nucleotides read TGTGCCAGCAGCGGCCGGACGGGTAATTCACCCCTCCACTTT.

This clonotype has more than one count but fewer than ten. This chain uses TRBV29-1 with TRBJ1-1; D ambiguous. CDR1 is SQVTM and CDR2 is ANQGSEA in the germline V gene. Trimming shortened V by 4 bases and J by 6 bases, and 21 bases separated the two germline ends. There are 15 residues in the CDR3. The chain's CDR3 is CSVGNALIGMAEAFF. The DNA for the CDR3 is TGCAGCGTTGGGAACGCTTTAATAGGGATGGCTGAAGCTTTCTTT.

The table lists this clonotype with a count of one. The CDR3 does not close with the conserved phenylalanine or tryptophan, likely indicating a read error. This sequence joins TRBV24-1 and TRBJ2-5; D may match TRBD1 or TRBD2 (5 bases each). The CDR3 has 16 amino acids. CDR1 and CDR2 from the germline V gene are KGHDR and SFDVKD. V was trimmed by 11 bases and J by 2 bases, leaving 23 bases between them. The CDR3 DNA reads TGTGCCAGCAGCGAGACGCCGGGACGCCTTCAAGAGACCCAGTACCTC. Encoded protein: CASSETPGRLQETQYL.

The gene calls are TRBV7-2 and TRBJ1-2, with D hard to call. Trimming removed 1 base at V and 8 bases at J, with 14 bases between. The CDR3 covers 14 residues. CDR1 SGHTA and CDR2 FQGNSA come from the germline V gene. The CDR3 sequence is CASSLELWAGGYTF. CDR3 DNA sequence: TGTGCCAGCAGCTTAGAATTATGGGCTGGAGGCTACACCTTC.

The CDR3 spells CASSLRRHTEAFF. The CDR3 DNA reads as TGTGCCAGCAGCTTAAGACGCCACACTGAAGCTTTCTTT. The chain couples TRBV7-2 to TRBJ1-1; no firm D call. The CDR3 runs to 13 residues. V was shortened by 2 bases and J by 3 bases, with 7 bases between the two germline ends. Per germline, CDR1 SGHTA and CDR2 FQGNSA.

This sequence joins TRBV24-1 and TRBJ2-7; TRBD2 matches 11 bases. Germline V gene lookup returns CDR1 KGHDR and CDR2 SFDVKD. After removal of 4 bases from V and 2 bases from J, the junction contained 9 bases not matched to a gene. The CDR3 sequence is 17 residues long. The CDR3 bases are TGTGCCACCAGTGACAGAACTAGCGGGAGTGAGGCCTACGAGCAGTACTTC. This encodes CATSDRTSGSEAYEQYF.

The table lists this clonotype with a few counts. A much larger clone is a single base away; this may be a read error. Since no conserved phenylalanine or tryptophan closes the CDR3, a read error is the likely cause. The V and J genes are TRBV7-9 and TRBJ1-2; D possibly corresponds to TRBD1 (5 bases). With 2 bases removed from V and 6 bases from J, the gap between germline ends came to 10 bases. Looked up from germline, CDR1 is SEHNR and CDR2 is FQNEAQ (reference sequence). CDR3 length: 13 residues. The CDR3 is CASSLSREDGYTL. In nucleotides, the CDR3 is TGTGCCAGCAGCTTAAGCAGGGAGGATGGCTACACCCTC.

This clonotype was counted between two and nine times. The chain carries TRBV7-2 and TRBJ2-5, with TRBD2 as a possible D gene (6 bases). V was trimmed by 4 bases and J by 3 bases, leaving 15 bases between them. Per the germline V gene, CDR1 is SGHTA and CDR2 is FQGNSA. The length of the CDR3 is 15 residues. CDR3 sequence: CASSSGSASEETQYF. The CDR3 DNA sequence: TGTGCCAGCAGCTCGGGGTCGGCTAGCGAAGAGACCCAGTACTTC.

This chain links TRBV29-1 with TRBJ1-5; D uncertain. Trimming pared 1 base from V and 5 bases from J, leaving 6 bases between. Germline-derived CDR1 and CDR2 are SQVTM and ANQGSEA. The CDR3 is 12 amino acids. The CDR3 sequence: CSVEGVHQPQHF. The DNA for the CDR3 is TGCAGCGTTGAAGGGGTACATCAGCCCCAGCATTTT.

The chain uses TRBV6-6 and TRBJ2-7, with D possibly matching TRBD1 (5 bases). Germline loops: CDR1 MNHNY, CDR2 SVGAGI (reference sequence). V lost 0 bases and J lost 4, with 7 bases in between. CDR3 length equals 13 residues. CDR3 in amino acids: CASSYSTAYEQYF. In DNA form, the CDR3 reads TGTGCCAGCAGTTACTCGACAGCATACGAGCAGTACTTC.

The chain couples TRBV10-3 to TRBJ1-4; the D gene is possibly TRBD1 (5 bases). Germline CDR1 ENHRY, CDR2 SYGVKD. The CDR3 covers 15 residues. V lost 8 bases and J 7 bases, leaving 20 bases between the germline ends. CDR3 protein: CAIGPRKGEGEKLFF. In DNA, the CDR3 is TGTGCCATCGGCCCCCGGAAAGGGGAGGGTGAAAAACTGTTTTTT.

This clonotype was found many times. This chain connects TRBV10-3 to TRBJ1-6, with 8 bases fitting TRBD1. The germline gives CDR1 ENHRY, CDR2 SYGVKD. V dropped 0 bases and J dropped 8; count of bases not matched to a gene: 9. This CDR3 comprises 17 residues. The CDR3, as DNA: TGTGCCATCAGTGAGTCGGTCAGGGGGCGCGCTGATTCACCCCTCCACTTT. Its translation is CAISESVRGRADSPLHF.

The V gene is TRBV5-8, the J gene TRBJ2-7; 12 nucleotides align to TRBD2. The CDR3 has 15 amino acids. Germline trimming cut 2 bases from V and 6 bases from J; bases unmatched to any gene: 6. Germline assignment: CDR1 SGHTS and CDR2 YDEGEE. CDR3 DNA: TGTGCCAGCAGCTTTGAGACTAGCGGGAGAGGCGAGCAGTACTTC. Translated: CASSFETSGRGEQYF.

Regarding this clonotype: Just one base apart from a much larger clone, this may be a read error. The genes are TRBV7-3 and TRBJ1-1; no reliable D call. This CDR3 is built from 13 residues. Germline CDR1 SGHTA, CDR2 FQGTGA. V gave up 3 bases and J gave up 3 bases, with 8 bases separating them. The CDR3 bases are TGTGCCAGCAGCTTTACAAGGGACACTGAAGCTTTCTTT. As protein: CASSFTRDTEAFF.

On this clonotype itself: Given a much more abundant clone one base away, this may be a read error. J is TRBJ1-1 and V is TRBV29-1; possible D gene TRBD1, 6 bases. From germline, CDR1 is SQVTM and CDR2 ANQGSEA. The CDR3 length is 14 residues. The CDR3 region is CSAERQGLNTEAFF. CDR3 bases: TGCAGCGCTGAAAGGCAGGGGCTGAACACTGAAGCTTTCTTT.

This clonotype was observed at least ten times. The chain recombines TRBV25-1 with TRBJ1-1; D gene uncertain. The ends were cut back, 3 bases at V and 7 bases at J, with 9 bases in the middle. This CDR3 comprises 12 residues. CDR1 is MGHDK and CDR2 is SYGVNS in the germline V gene. The CDR3 DNA is TGTGCCAGCAGTGACCGGGAACGTGAAGCTTTCTTT. Residues: CASSDREREAFF.

The rearrangement uses TRBV7-9 and TRBJ1-5; D might be TRBD1 (5 bases). Germline CDR1 SEHNR, CDR2 FQNEAQ (reference sequence). The CDR3 is 16 residues long. Between the trimmed V and J ends, which lost 1 base and 6 bases, there was a span of 16 bases. The CDR3 nucleotides read TGTGCCAGCAGCTTAGGCCAAGGGGCCGGGGGTCAGCCCCAGCATTTT. It translates to CASSLGQGAGGQPQHF.

There are a few counts of this clonotype. V usage is TRBV11-2 and J usage is TRBJ2-5, with no clear D. Germline V CDR1 and CDR2: SGHAT, FQNNGV. V was cut by 5 bases and J by 0 bases, with 10 bases left in between. The CDR3 runs to 14 residues. In nucleotides, the CDR3 is TGTGCCAGCAGCCCCACGACGGACCAAGAGACCCAGTACTTC. This codes for CASSPTTDQETQYF.

The chain carries TRBV4-1 and TRBJ2-7; D might be TRBD1 or TRBD2, each matching 5 bases. This CDR3 has 15 amino acids. Germline loops: CDR1 MGHRA, CDR2 YSYEKL. Trimming removed 4 bases at V and 5 bases at J, with 18 bases between. The CDR3 bases are TGCGCCAGCAGCCTCATTGGGACCATGGTGGACGAGCAGTACTTC. It specifies CASSLIGTMVDEQYF.

This clonotype was recorded many times. The J gene is TRBJ1-5, the V gene TRBV10-2; D not certain. The CDR3 totals 13 residues. Germline V gene data show CDR1 as WSHSY and CDR2 as SAAADI. Deletions cut 6 bases from V and 1 base from J, with 7 bases between. CDR3 nucleotides: TGCGCCAGCAGGGGAGCGAGCAATCAGCCCCAGCATTTT. It yields the protein CASRGASNQPQHF.

The chain carries TRBV19 and TRBJ1-4, with a tentative D call TRBD1 (6 bases). The CDR3 has 15 residues. V gave up 7 bases and J gave up 5 bases, with 17 bases separating them. CDR1 LNHDA and CDR2 SQIVND come from the germline V gene (reference sequence). The CDR3 nucleotides are TGTGCCAGTAAACCCCTGGACAGATTAAATGAAAAACTGTTTTTT. Translation: CASKPLDRLNEKLFF.

The chain has TRBV7-9 and TRBJ2-7, with D possibly TRBD1 on 5 matching bases. Trimming took 5 bases from V and 7 from J, leaving 12 bases between them. Looked up from germline, CDR1 is SEHNR and CDR2 is FQNEAQ (reference sequence). The CDR3 totals 12 residues. CDR3 in amino acids: CASSRGREEQYF. The CDR3 nucleotides are TGTGCCAGCAGCAGGGGCCGTGAGGAGCAGTACTTC.

This clonotype showed up just a few times. V and J are TRBV9 and TRBJ1-1; unclear D gene. CDR1 SGDLS and CDR2 YYNGEE come from the germline V gene. The V end was cut by 6 bases, the J end by 3 bases, with 21 bases between. There are 16 residues in the CDR3. CDR3 protein: CASNPTLASRDTEAFF. DNA for the CDR3: TGTGCCAGCAACCCTACTTTGGCCTCAAGGGACACTGAAGCTTTCTTT.

A note on this clonotype: A much larger clone lies one base from this, so it may be a read error. This chain links TRBV25-1 with TRBJ1-2; 7 bases agree with TRBD1. Per germline, CDR1 MGHDK and CDR2 SYGVNS. V shed 6 bases and J 6 bases; nucleotides not matched to a gene: 10. The length of the CDR3 is 14 residues. CDR3 loop: CASSRPGQTHGYTF. CDR3 nucleotides: TGTGCCAGCAGCCGACCGGGACAGACGCATGGCTACACCTTC.

This clonotype has more than one count but fewer than ten. This chain connects TRBV7-9 to TRBJ2-6; 7 bases agree with TRBD2. The CDR3 covers 18 residues. Looked up from germline, CDR1 is SEHNR and CDR2 is FQNEAQ (reference sequence). After removal of 5 bases from V and 2 bases from J, the junction contained 12 bases not matched to a gene. This CDR3 is CASSALALTKTGANVLTF. The DNA of the CDR3 is TGTGCCAGCAGCGCACTAGCGTTAACAAAGACTGGGGCCAACGTCCTGACTTTC.

This clonotype has just one count. The J gene is TRBJ2-7, the V gene TRBV15, with a tentative D call TRBD1 (5 bases). Per the germline V gene, CDR1 is LNHNV and CDR2 is YYDKDF (reference sequence). This CDR3 has 14 residues. Trimming left V 5 bases short and J 0 bases short, with 11 bases between. In nucleotides, the CDR3 is TGTGCCACCAGCGGACACGGACGCTCCTACGAGCAGTACTTC. This encodes CATSGHGRSYEQYF.

This clonotype came up many times. The chain has TRBV6-5 and TRBJ2-7, with D possibly being TRBD2 (6 bases). CDR1 and CDR2 (germline): MNHEY, SVGAGI. The CDR3 is 15 amino acids. V was cut by 2 bases and J by 0 bases, with 11 bases left in between. CDR3 sequence: CASSYRRDGSYEQYF. In DNA form, the CDR3 reads TGTGCCAGCAGTTACAGGCGGGACGGCTCCTACGAGCAGTACTTC.

The chain couples TRBV2 to TRBJ1-6; a possible D gene is TRBD1 (5 bases). The ends were cut back, 4 bases at V and 2 bases at J, with 9 bases in the middle. Germline V gene sequence: CDR1 SNHLY, CDR2 FYNNEI. This CDR3 comprises 15 residues. The CDR3: CASSVQVTYNSPLHF. The CDR3 nucleotides are TGTGCCAGCAGTGTACAGGTTACCTATAATTCACCCCTCCACTTT.

Of note for this clonotype: A much more abundant neighbour one base away suggests this may be a read error. This chain joins TRBV19 and TRBJ1-1; D remains ambiguous. The CDR3 is made up of 13 amino acids. The V end was cut by 8 bases, the J end by 3 bases, with 13 bases between. Germline CDR1 reads LNHDA; CDR2 reads SQIVND (reference sequence). DNA for the CDR3: TGTGCCAGTGCGCAGAGTTCGGACACTGAAGCTTTCTTT. Translation gives CASAQSSDTEAFF.

The V call is TRBV29-1, the J call TRBJ2-5, with D perhaps assigned TRBD1 or TRBD2 (5 bases each). Trimming shortened V by 6 bases and J by 5 bases, and 13 bases separated the two germline ends. The CDR3 length is 12 residues. From germline, CDR1 is SQVTM and CDR2 ANQGSEA. CDR3 region: CSVQVWDETQYF. CDR3 DNA sequence: TGCAGCGTACAGGTGTGGGACGAGACCCAGTACTTC. Drawing the rest from reference TRBV29-1 and TRBJ2-5, the complete variable domain is SAVISQKPSRDICQRGTSLTIQCQVDSQVTMMFWYRQQPGQSLTLIATANQGSEATYESGFVIDKFPISRPNLTFSTLTVSNMSPEDSSIYLCSVQVWDETQYFGPGTRLLVL.

This clonotype is classed as medium-sized. V gene TRBV25-1 combines with J gene TRBJ1-2; 9 bases are a match to TRBD1. CDR1 and CDR2 (germline): MGHDK, SYGVNS. J lost 6 bases, V lost 4 bases, and 9 bases had no gene match. There are 15 residues in the CDR3. The CDR3 DNA reads TGTGCCAGCAGTGCCCGGGACAGGGACGTGAATGGCTACACCTTC. It specifies CASSARDRDVNGYTF.